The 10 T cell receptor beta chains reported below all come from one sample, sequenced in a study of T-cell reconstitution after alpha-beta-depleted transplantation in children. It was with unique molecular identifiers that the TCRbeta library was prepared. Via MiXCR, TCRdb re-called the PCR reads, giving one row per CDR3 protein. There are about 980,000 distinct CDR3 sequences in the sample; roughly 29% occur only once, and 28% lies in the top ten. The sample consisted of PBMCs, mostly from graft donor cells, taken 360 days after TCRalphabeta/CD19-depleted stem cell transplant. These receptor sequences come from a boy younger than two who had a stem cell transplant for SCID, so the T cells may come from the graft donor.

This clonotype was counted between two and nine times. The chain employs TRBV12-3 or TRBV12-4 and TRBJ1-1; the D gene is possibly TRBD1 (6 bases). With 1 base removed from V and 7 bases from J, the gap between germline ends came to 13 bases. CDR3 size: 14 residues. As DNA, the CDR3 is TGTGCCAGCAGTTTAGGCAGGGGCGCGGATGAAGCTTTCTTT. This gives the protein CASSLGRGADEAFF.

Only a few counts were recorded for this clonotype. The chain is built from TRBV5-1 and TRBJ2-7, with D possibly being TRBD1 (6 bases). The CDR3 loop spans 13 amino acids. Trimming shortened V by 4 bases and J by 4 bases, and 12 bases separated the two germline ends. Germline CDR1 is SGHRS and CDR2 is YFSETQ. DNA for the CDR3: TGCGCCAGCAGCCAAAACAGGGAATACGAGCAGTACTTC. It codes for CASSQNREYEQYF.

Here the CDR3 DNA reads TGTGCCAGCAGTTGGGTAGAAACCTATGGCTACACCTTC. Translating gives CASSWVETYGYTF. The V call is TRBV12-3 or TRBV12-4, the J call TRBJ1-2; D gene ambiguous. The CDR3 covers 13 residues. The V and J ends lost 4 bases and 4 bases respectively, with 10 bases between them.

Here the CDR3 reads CASSDPDGGETQYF. In nucleotides, the CDR3 is TGCGCCAGCAGCGATCCGGACGGGGGAGAGACCCAGTACTTC. This chain connects TRBV5-1 to TRBJ2-5, with a possible D match to TRBD2 (6 bases). Trimming took 4 bases from V and 4 from J, leaving 14 bases between them. The germline gives CDR1 SGHRS, CDR2 YFSETQ. The CDR3 spans 14 residues.

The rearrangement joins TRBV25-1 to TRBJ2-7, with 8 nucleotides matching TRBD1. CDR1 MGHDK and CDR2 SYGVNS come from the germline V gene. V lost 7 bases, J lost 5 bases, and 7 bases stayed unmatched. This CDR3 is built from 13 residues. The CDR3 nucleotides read TGTGCCAGCAAGCGGACAGGGACTGACGAGCAGTACTTC. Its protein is CASKRTGTDEQYF.

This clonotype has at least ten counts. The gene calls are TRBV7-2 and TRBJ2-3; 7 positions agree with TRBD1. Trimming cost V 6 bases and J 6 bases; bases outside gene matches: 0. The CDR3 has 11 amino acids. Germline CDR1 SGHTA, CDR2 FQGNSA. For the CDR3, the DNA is TGTGCCAGCAGACAGGGGGATACGCAGTATTTT. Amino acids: CASRQGDTQYF.

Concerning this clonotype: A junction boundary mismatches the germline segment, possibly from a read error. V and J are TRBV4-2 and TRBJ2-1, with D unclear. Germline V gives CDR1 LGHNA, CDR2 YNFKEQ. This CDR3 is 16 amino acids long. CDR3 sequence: CASSQDYLSSYNEPFF. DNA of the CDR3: TGTGCCAGCAGCCAAGATTATCTGAGCTCCTACAATGAGCCGTTCTTC.

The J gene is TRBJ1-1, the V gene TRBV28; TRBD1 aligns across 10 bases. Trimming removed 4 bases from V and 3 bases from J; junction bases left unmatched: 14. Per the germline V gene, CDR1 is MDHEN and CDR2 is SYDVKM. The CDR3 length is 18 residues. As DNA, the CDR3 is TGTGCCAGCAGTTCCACCCGGGACAGGGGCAGTTGGGACACTGAAGCTTTCTTT. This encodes CASSSTRDRGSWDTEAFF.

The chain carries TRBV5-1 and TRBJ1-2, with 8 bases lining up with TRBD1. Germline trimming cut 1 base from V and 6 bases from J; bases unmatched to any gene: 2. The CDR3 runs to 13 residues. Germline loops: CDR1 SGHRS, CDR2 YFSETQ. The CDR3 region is CASSLLTGDGYTF. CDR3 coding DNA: TGCGCCAGCAGCTTGCTGACAGGGGATGGCTACACCTTC.

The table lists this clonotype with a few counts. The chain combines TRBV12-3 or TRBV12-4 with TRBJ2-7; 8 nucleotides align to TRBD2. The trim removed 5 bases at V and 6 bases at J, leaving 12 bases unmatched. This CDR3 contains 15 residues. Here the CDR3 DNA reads TGTGCCAGCAGTCCAGCCCGGGGGGGTGCCTCCGAGCAGTACTTC. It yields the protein CASSPARGGASEQYF.